Listed below are T cell receptor beta chains from one sample, sequenced in a study of T cells in Graves' hyperthyroidism and ophthalmopathy. MiXCR, applied by TCRdb to the multiplex PCR reads, yields one record per CDR3 protein. The table has about 480,000 distinct CDR3 sequences, around a fifth seen once; the top ten hold approximately 49%. The sample consisted of blood. These receptors were collected from a woman in her 70s with Graves' ophthalmopathy. CDR3s include the opening cysteine and the closing phenylalanine or tryptophan. The order of the fields is clone size, D gene, V gene, J gene, CDR3 length, CDR3 protein, CDR3 DNA. A D gene is named only where the DNA matches it firmly. Size tells how often a clone was seen (once, few, many) or the class of an expanded clone, and some rows leave it out.

NA	NA	TRBV20-1	TRBJ2-5	17	CSARDGSTSRYQETQYF	TGCAGTGCTAGAGATGGGTCGACTAGTCGGTACCAAGAGACCCAGTACTTC
NA	NA	TRBV5-4	TRBJ2-3	14	CASSGGDGADTQYF	TGTGCCAGCAGCGGAGGGGACGGGGCAGATACGCAGTATTTT
few	NA	TRBV29-1	TRBJ2-7	14	CSVVSRASSYEQYF	TGCAGCGTTGTGTCCAGGGCTTCCTCCTACGAGCAGTACTTC
NA	NA	TRBV19	TRBJ1-1	13	CASSIIRSAEAFF	TGTGCCAGTAGTATAATTAGGAGCGCTGAAGCTTTCTTT
few	TRBD2	TRBV9	TRBJ2-1	13	CASSVTWEGEQFF	TGTGCCAGCAGCGTTACGTGGGAGGGAGAGCAGTTCTTC
many	NA	TRBV28	TRBJ1-5	13	CASKGSSNQPQHF	TGTGCCAGCAAGGGCAGTAGCAATCAGCCCCAGCATTTT
NA	NA	TRBV20-1	TRBJ1-1	13	CSASDRLNTEAFF	TGCAGTGCTAGTGACCGTTTGAACACTGAAGCTTTCTTT
few	NA	TRBV27	TRBJ2-6	17	CASSPRQGNSGANVLTF	TGTGCCAGCAGCCCCCGGCAGGGCAACTCTGGGGCCAACGTCCTGACTTTC
few	NA	TRBV6-1	TRBJ1-3	16	CASSEREHFSGNTIYF	TGTGCCAGCAGTGAAAGAGAGCACTTCTCTGGAAACACCATATATTTT
many	TRBD1	TRBV7-6	TRBJ2-1	15	CASTQGQGAYNEQFF	TGTGCCAGCACACAGGGACAGGGGGCCTACAATGAGCAGTTCTTC
NA	NA	TRBV28	TRBJ1-2	12	CASQQGLYGYTF	TGTGCCAGCCAGCAGGGTTTATACGGCTACACCTTC
once	NA	TRBV3-1	TRBJ2-1	17	CASSQDPNSGSYNEQFF	TGTGCCAGCAGCCAAGATCCTAACAGCGGGTCCTACAATGAGCAGTTCTTC
many	TRBD2	TRBV28	TRBJ2-3	16	CASSLSAGGSTDTQYF	TGTGCCAGCAGTTTGTCGGCGGGAGGGAGCACAGATACGCAGTATTTT
many	NA	TRBV5-1	TRBJ1-1	15	CASSDTGTSNTEAFF	TGCGCCAGCTCGGACACCGGGACATCGAACACTGAAGCTTTCTTT
once	TRBD1	TRBV6-2/TRBV6-3	TRBJ1-5	17	CASSYPRGTNSNQPQHF	TGTGCCAGCAGTTACCCCAGGGGGACAAATAGCAATCAGCCCCAGCATTTT
few	NA	TRBV19	TRBJ1-1	14	CASSSGTQNTEAFF	TGTGCCAGTAGTAGCGGGACACAGAACACTGAAGCTTTCTTT
few	TRBD1	TRBV6-6	TRBJ2-5	16	CASSYSLRGLGETQYF	TGTGCCAGCAGTTACTCACTCAGGGGGCTAGGGGAGACCCAGTACTTC
NA	NA	TRBV5-1	TRBJ2-3	13	CTSSLDLTDTQYF	TGCACCAGCAGCTTGGACTTAACAGATACGCAGTATTTT
NA	TRBD2	TRBV7-3	TRBJ2-1	15	CASSRLPGLAGEQFF	TGTGCCAGCAGCAGGCTACCGGGACTAGCGGGGGAGCAGTTCTTC
once	NA	TRBV14	TRBJ1-2	16	CASSQGPQPSNYGYTF	TGTGCCAGCAGCCAAGGACCTCAACCGAGTAACTATGGCTACACCTTC
few	TRBD2	TRBV28	TRBJ2-5	15	CASSGVAGVRETQYF	TGTGCCAGCAGTGGGGTAGCGGGAGTCCGAGAGACCCAGTACTTC
NA	NA	TRBV29-1	TRBJ2-1	14	CSVVGVSSYNEQFF	TGCAGCGTTGTTGGGGTCAGCTCCTACAATGAGCAGTTCTTC
NA	TRBD1	TRBV6-2/TRBV6-3	TRBJ1-4	15	CASRHSDRAYEKLFF	TGTGCCAGCAGGCACTCCGACAGGGCCTATGAAAAACTGTTTTTT
few	NA	TRBV18	TRBJ1-1	15	CASSPRQGQNTEAFF	TGTGCCAGCTCACCTCGTCAGGGACAGAACACTGAAGCTTTCTTT
NA	NA	TRBV7-2	TRBJ2-5	15	CASAGGRGIEETQYF	TGTGCCAGCGCTGGGGGTCGGGGGATAGAGGAGACCCAGTACTTC
NA	NA	TRBV28	TRBJ2-4	18	CASSFFRGGYEAKNIQYF	TGTGCCAGCAGTTTTTTCAGGGGAGGTTATGAAGCCAAAAACATTCAGTACTTC
many	TRBD1	TRBV7-9	TRBJ2-3	15	CASSPTGTSTDTQYF	TGTGCCAGCAGCCCGACAGGGACAAGCACAGATACGCAGTATTTT
few	TRBD1	TRBV5-1	TRBJ1-2	14	CASSSDARGYGYTF	TGCGCCAGCAGCTCGGATGCCAGGGGGTATGGCTACACCTTC
few	NA	TRBV20-1	TRBJ2-1	13	CSALRWLGNEQFF	TGCAGTGCCCTAAGGTGGCTTGGTAATGAGCAGTTCTTC
NA	NA	TRBV30	TRBJ1-4	14	CAGRRPATNEKLFF	TGTGCCGGTCGTCGGCCTGCAACTAATGAAAAACTGTTTTTT
NA	NA	TRBV6-1	TRBJ2-1	15	CASTTVDLSYNEQFF	TGTGCCAGCACCACGGTTGACCTCTCCTACAATGAGCAGTTCTTC